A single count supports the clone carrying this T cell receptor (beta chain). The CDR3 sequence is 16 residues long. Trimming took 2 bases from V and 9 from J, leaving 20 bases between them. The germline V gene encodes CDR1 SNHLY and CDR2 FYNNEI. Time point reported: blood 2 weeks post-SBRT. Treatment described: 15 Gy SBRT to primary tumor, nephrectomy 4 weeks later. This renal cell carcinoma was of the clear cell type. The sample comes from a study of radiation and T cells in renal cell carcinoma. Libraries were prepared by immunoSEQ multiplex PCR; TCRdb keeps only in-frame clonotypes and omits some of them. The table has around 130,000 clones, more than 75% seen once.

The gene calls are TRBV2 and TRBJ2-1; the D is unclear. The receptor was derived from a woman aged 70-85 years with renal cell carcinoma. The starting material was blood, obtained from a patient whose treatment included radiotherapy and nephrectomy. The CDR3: CASSEQVSPKNGEQFF. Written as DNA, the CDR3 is TGTGCCAGCAGTGAACAGGTTTCCCCCAAGAATGGTGAGCAGTTCTTC.